This TCR beta chain was sequenced for a study of identical twins. Unique molecular identifiers were present on the cDNA, which also gained a universal primer site by template switching. Using its own MiXCR run on the 5' RACE reads, TCRdb lists one record per CDR3 protein. The sample records about 100,000 distinct CDR3 sequences, 5.5% to 7% being singletons. Whole-study results and caveats: Researchers caution that invariant MAIT and iNKT cells could partly confound zero-insertion analyses. Models, which agreed with sharing between unrelated individuals, nonetheless underestimated the out-of-frame TCR alpha sharing seen in monozygotic twins.

For this clonotype: The antigen remains unidentified.

Germline V gene lookup returns CDR1 MNHEY and CDR2 SVGEGT. Trimming took 6 bases from V and 10 from J; bases not matched to a gene: 13. The CDR3 length is 15 residues. Specimen: memory T cells sorted from blood. The J gene is TRBJ2-1, the V gene TRBV6-2 or TRBV6-3; 9 nucleotides match TRBD1. The clonotype originates from a woman between 45 and 60 years old in good health. The CDR3 here is CASRDRGSLSWEQFF. CDR3 bases: TGTGCCAGCAGGGACAGGGGATCCCTTTCATGGGAGCAGTTCTTC.